The 25 T cell receptor beta chains given below trace back to one sample, sequenced in a study of blood T cell repertoires in COVID-19. Clones were read by immunoSEQ multiplex PCR, and TCRdb kept only the in-frame ones, dropping some. The data hold about 300,000 clones, with 85% to 90% observed a single time. Sequencing was carried out using PBMCs or T cells enriched from blood (not recorded which). These receptors all stem from a man between 25 and 39 years old who had recovered from COVID-19.

This clone was detected once. J is TRBJ1-4 and V is TRBV25-1; a weak D match, TRBD1 (5 bases). CDR3 length: 14 amino acids. Germline CDR1 reads MGHDK; CDR2 reads SYGVNS. V was shortened by 4 bases and J by 8 bases, with 14 bases between the two germline ends. The CDR3 here is CASSAQGIREKLFF. DNA of the CDR3: TGTGCCAGCAGTGCTCAGGGAATTCGAGAAAAACTGTTTTTT.

This clone was seen only a few times. The V call is TRBV9, the J call TRBJ2-1, with TRBD1 matching 8 bases. CDR3 length equals 13 residues. Germline trimming cut 4 bases from V and 10 bases from J; bases unmatched to any gene: 7. CDR1 and CDR2 (germline): SGDLS, YYNGEE. In DNA form, the CDR3 reads TGTGCCAGCAGCACCCAGGGGGCATTAGAGCAGTTCTTC. It yields the protein CASSTQGALEQFF. The complete variable domain, with remaining parts taken from reference TRBV9 and TRBJ2-1, reads DSGVTQTPKHLITATGQRVTLRCSPRSGDLSVYWYQQSLDQGLQFLIQYYNGEERAKGNILERFSAQQFPDLHSELNLSSLELGDSALYFCASSTQGALEQFFGPGTRLTVL.

The chain has TRBV11-2 and TRBJ2-3; TRBD2 might be the D (5 bases). The germline V gene encodes CDR1 SGHAT and CDR2 FQNNGV. The CDR3 spans 15 residues. V shed 5 bases and J shed 5 bases, with 17 bases lying between them. This chain's CDR3 is CASSLGAGMEDTQYF. Written as DNA, the CDR3 is TGTGCCAGCAGCCTCGGCGCGGGCATGGAAGATACGCAGTATTTT.

A few counts support this clone. The chain combines TRBV5-1 with TRBJ2-3; the D is unclear. V was shortened by 0 bases and J by 0 bases, with 11 bases between the two germline ends. The germline CDR1 and CDR2 sequences are SGHRS and YFSETQ. CDR3 length equals 16 residues. The CDR3 sequence: CASSLASHRSTDTQYF. The CDR3 DNA follows: TGCGCCAGCAGCTTGGCTTCCCATCGGAGCACAGATACGCAGTATTTT.

This clone was picked up one time. This chain joins TRBV11-2 and TRBJ2-5; tentatively, D is TRBD1 (5 bases). Germline values: CDR1 SGHAT, CDR2 FQNNGV. V lost 5 bases and J lost 5, with 18 bases in between. This CDR3 is built from 15 residues. CDR3 sequence: CASSPTGASGETQYF. The CDR3 nucleotides read TGTGCCAGCAGCCCCACAGGAGCCTCAGGGGAGACCCAGTACTTC. Filled out from reference TRBV11-2 and TRBJ2-5, the complete variable domain reads EAGVAQSPRYKIIEKRQSVAFWCNPISGHATLYWYQQILGQGPKLLIQFQNNGVVDDSQLPKDRFSAERLKGVDSTLKIQPAKLEDSAVYLCASSPTGASGETQYFGPGTRLLVL.

The chain couples TRBV5-1 to TRBJ1-5, with a weak D call TRBD1 (5 bases). There are 16 residues in the CDR3. Germline CDR1 reads SGHRS; CDR2 reads YFSETQ. V shed 1 base and J shed 8 bases, with 19 bases lying between them. In nucleotides, the CDR3 is TGCGCCAGCAGCTTGATGGGTCCAGGGACTACCGAGCCCCAGCATTTT. Its protein is CASSLMGPGTTEPQHF.

Comments on this clone: One end of the junction does not line up with germline, which may come from a read error. V gene TRBV5-1 combines with J gene TRBJ1-4; D uncertain. Germline CDR1 and CDR2: SGHRS and YFSETQ. This CDR3 has 13 residues. CDR3 residues: CASRLGIDEKLFF. CDR3 DNA sequence: TGCGCCAGCAGGTTGGGTATAGATGAAAAACTGTTTTTT.

This sequence joins TRBV12-3 or TRBV12-4 and TRBJ1-6, with no clear D. The V end was cut by 1 base, the J end by 7 bases, with 5 bases between. The CDR3 extends over 13 amino acids. The CDR3 bases are TGTGCCAGCAGTTTAGGCGTAAATTCACCCCTCCACTTT. Protein sequence: CASSLGVNSPLHF.

This clone appeared a few times. This rearrangement joins TRBV2 to TRBJ1-2, with 8 bases matching TRBD1. This CDR3 is 15 amino acids long. The V segment lost 4 bases and the J segment 6 bases; nucleotides outside the gene matches: 10. CDR1 SNHLY and CDR2 FYNNEI come from the germline V gene. CDR3 amino acids: CASSAYDRGENGYTF. CDR3 DNA: TGTGCCAGCAGTGCCTATGACAGGGGCGAGAATGGCTACACCTTC.

The rearrangement joins TRBV5-1 to TRBJ2-2, with TRBD2 matching over 11 bases. V lost 0 bases and J lost 5; bases outside the gene matches: 9. CDR1 is SGHRS, CDR2 YFSETQ, per germline. There are 18 residues in the CDR3. The CDR3 here is CASSLEVAGGLKTGELFF. DNA of the CDR3: TGCGCCAGCAGCTTGGAGGTAGCGGGGGGGCTGAAGACCGGGGAGCTGTTTTTT.

This clone was seen a single time. The chain joins TRBV3-1 (or the pseudogene TRBV3-2) to TRBJ1-3; D gene uncertain. Trimming removed 1 base from V and 0 bases from J, with 10 bases in between. CDR1 is LGHDT and CDR2 is YNNKEL in the germline V gene (reference sequence). The CDR3 is 16 residues long. Here the CDR3 reads CASSQVYSSSGNTIYF. In DNA form, the CDR3 reads TGTGCCAGCAGCCAAGTTTACTCAAGCTCTGGAAACACCATATATTTT.

The rearrangement links TRBV21-1 to TRBJ1-1; the listed D gene, TRBD1, was not tested against the DNA. TRBV21-1 counts as a pseudogene. The CDR3 covers 17 residues. The CDR3 reads CASSKRRQSPSNTEAFF. CDR3 in DNA: TGTGCCAGCAGCAAGAGAAGACAGTCTCCTTCGAACACTGAAGCTTTCTTT.

In regard to this clone: A read error may account for a junction end that differs from germline. This chain connects TRBV4-1 to TRBJ2-1; no reliable D call. Germline CDR1 and CDR2: MGHRA and YSYEKL. The CDR3 extends over 13 amino acids. The CDR3 region has the DNA TGCGCCAGCAGCCAAGAAAGAGTTACAGCCCCGGTCTTC. Translated: CASSQERVTAPVF.

The chain is built from TRBV10-3 and TRBJ2-7, with D perhaps TRBD1 (5 bases). Germline V gives CDR1 ENHRY, CDR2 SYGVKD. The V end lost 3 bases, the J end lost 8 bases, and 11 bases lay between the germline ends. The CDR3 runs to 12 residues. CDR3 nucleotides: TGTGCCATCAGTGACCTAGGACAAAAGCAGTACTTC. This gives the protein CAISDLGQKQYF.

This chain joins TRBV7-8 and TRBJ2-4; 8 bases map to TRBD1. This CDR3 has 18 amino acids. Germline lookup yields CDR1 SGHVS and CDR2 FQNEAQ. J gave up 2 bases and V 2 bases, and 11 bases lay outside the gene matches. The CDR3 coding sequence is TGTGCCAGCAGCTTACCCCCTCGGACAGGGAGAACCAAAAACATTCAGTACTTC. It codes for CASSLPPRTGRTKNIQYF.

The rearrangement joins TRBV2 to TRBJ2-5; 7 bases line up with TRBD2. V lost 8 bases, J lost 5 bases, and 11 bases stayed unmatched. Germline V lookup: CDR1 SNHLY, CDR2 FYNNEI. The CDR3 consists of 14 residues. The CDR3 DNA reads TGTGCCAGCCTAAGGGAGATGGGAGGGGAGACCCAGTACTTC. Translated, it gives CASLREMGGETQYF.

The chain uses TRBV5-6 and TRBJ1-2; D ambiguous. The CDR3 covers 14 residues. V dropped 0 bases and J dropped 4 bases, with 10 bases sitting between them. From germline, CDR1 is SGHDT and CDR2 YYEEEE. The CDR3 sequence: CASSLAKGVYGYTF. In DNA, the CDR3 is TGTGCCAGCAGCTTGGCGAAGGGAGTCTATGGCTACACCTTC.

This chain uses TRBV6-1 with TRBJ2-7, with 9 bases matching TRBD1. This CDR3 is built from 15 residues. The J segment lost 7 bases and the V segment lost 1 base, leaving 8 bases of the junction unmatched. From germline, CDR1 is MNHNS and CDR2 SASEGT. CDR3 loop: CASSEGGQGLWEQYF. CDR3 bases: TGTGCCAGCAGTGAAGGGGGACAGGGTCTTTGGGAGCAGTACTTC.

The V call is TRBV7-2, the J call TRBJ2-7; 7 nucleotides align to TRBD1. Germline assignment: CDR1 SGHTA and CDR2 FQGNSA. The CDR3 has 15 amino acids. Trimming at V came to 1 base and at J to 3 bases, leaving 6 bases not matched to a gene. The CDR3 region has the DNA TGTGCCAGCAGCTTAGATCCGGGACAGCTCTACGAGCAGTACTTC. Protein sequence: CASSLDPGQLYEQYF.

The rearrangement uses TRBV29-1 and TRBJ2-4; 7 bases agree with TRBD2. V dropped 4 bases and J dropped 2; count of bases not matched to a gene: 5. The V gene's germline CDR1 is SQVTM and CDR2 ANQGSEA. The CDR3 length is 14 residues. Written as DNA, the CDR3 is TGCAGCGTTGGACAGCGGGGTCCCAAAAACATTCAGTACTTC. This translates into CSVGQRGPKNIQYF.

V usage is TRBV30 and J usage is TRBJ1-6; 11 nucleotides match TRBD1. CDR1 GTSNPN and CDR2 SVGIG come from the germline V gene (reference sequence). CDR3 length: 15 residues. V was pared by 4 bases and J by 7 bases, with 6 bases of the junction left unmatched. CDR3 loop: CAWNSGQGANSPLHF. The CDR3 DNA reads TGTGCCTGGAATTCCGGACAGGGGGCAAATTCACCCCTCCACTTT.

In DNA, the CDR3 is TGTGCCAGCAGGGAGGAGGGTTTGGATGGCTACACCTTC. It encodes CASREEGLDGYTF. This sequence joins TRBV6-4 and TRBJ1-2; D remains unclear. CDR3 length: 13 amino acids. With 6 bases removed from V and 6 bases from J, the gap between germline ends came to 14 bases. The V gene's germline CDR1 is MRHNA and CDR2 SNTAGT.

This clone was recorded a few times. The chain carries TRBV15 and TRBJ1-3; D unresolved. The ends were cut back, 2 bases at V and 8 bases at J, with 13 bases in the middle. This CDR3 spans 14 amino acids. Germline V gene data show CDR1 as LNHNV and CDR2 as YYDKDF (reference sequence). The chain's CDR3 is CATSRRRRADTIYF. CDR3 nucleotide sequence: TGTGCCACCAGCAGAAGACGGAGGGCGGACACCATATATTTT.

The chain recombines TRBV9 with TRBJ2-3; no reliable D call. From germline, CDR1 is SGDLS and CDR2 YYNGEE. V was cut by 4 bases and J by 6 bases, with 6 bases left in between. This CDR3 has 11 amino acids. Here the CDR3 reads CASSLADTQYF. The DNA for the CDR3 is TGTGCCAGCAGCCTCGCGGATACGCAGTATTTT.

The chain uses TRBV5-1 and TRBJ1-4, with 8 positions matching TRBD1. Germline trimming cut 1 base from V and 0 bases from J; bases unmatched to any gene: 8. Germline CDR1 and CDR2: SGHRS and YFSETQ. The CDR3 runs to 18 residues. CDR3 loop: CASSLSRTGRATNEKLFF. CDR3 sequence (DNA): TGCGCCAGCAGCTTGTCCCGGACAGGGAGGGCAACTAATGAAAAACTGTTTTTT. Filled out from reference TRBV5-1 and TRBJ1-4, the complete variable domain reads KAGVTQTPRYLIKTRGQQVTLSCSPISGHRSVSWYQQTPGQGLQFLFEYFSETQRNKGNFPGRFSGRQFSNSRSEMNVSTLELGDSALYLCASSLSRTGRATNEKLFFGSGTQLSVL.